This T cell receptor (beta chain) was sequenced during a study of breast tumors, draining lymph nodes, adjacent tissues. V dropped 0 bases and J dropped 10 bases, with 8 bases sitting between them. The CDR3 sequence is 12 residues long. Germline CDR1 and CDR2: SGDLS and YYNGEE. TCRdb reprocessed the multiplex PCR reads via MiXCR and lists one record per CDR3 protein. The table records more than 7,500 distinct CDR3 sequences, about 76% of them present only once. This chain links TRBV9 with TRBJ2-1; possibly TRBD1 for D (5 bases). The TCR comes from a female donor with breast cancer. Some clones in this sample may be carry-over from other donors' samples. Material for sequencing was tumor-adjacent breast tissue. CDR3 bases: TGTGCCAGCAGCGTAGAGGGGAAAGAGCAGTTCTTC. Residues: CASSVEGKEQFF.